This TCR beta chain was captured by sequencing in a study of chemoradiotherapy in HPV16-positive cancers. Study in general: Functional T-cell assays on a couple of HPV16-positive patients' cells defined candidate HPV-specific clones and common TCR motifs. Points from the study as a whole: Candidate HPV-specific clones and E7-related TCR motifs grew in tumor during treatment.

Concerning this clone itself: Its target is unknown.

CDR1 is SGHNT and CDR2 is YYREEE in the germline V gene (reference sequence). The CDR3 covers 14 residues. The ends lost 0 bases at V and 7 bases at J; junction bases unmatched: 6. Some clones are missing from TCRdb's copy, which holds only in-frame ones; the method was immunoSEQ multiplex PCR. The repertoire includes around 17,000 clones, about nine tenths of them detected once, and less than 2.5% sits in the top ten. This specimen consisted of blood, obtained from a patient who underwent chemoradiotherapy. This receptor was obtained from a human donor with HPV-associated anogenital cancer. The V call is TRBV5-4, the J call TRBJ1-2, with 7 bases identical to TRBD1. CDR3 residues: CASSLVKGAGGYTF. The CDR3 nucleotides read TGTGCCAGCAGCTTGGTTAAGGGGGCGGGTGGCTACACCTTC.